Included here is one TCR beta chain sequence, with context. The antigen remains unidentified. The CDR3 sequence is 17 residues long. Trimming at V came to 2 bases and at J to 6 bases, leaving 13 bases not matched to a gene. Germline loops: CDR1 MDHEN, CDR2 SYDVKM. The data are from a study of blood T cells in healthy people across ages. General study points: Donor CMV status, an unknown factor, possibly confounded changes in expanded clonotypes.

Using a J-beta primer mix together with a sample-barcoded 5' primer, a second PCR was run for roughly 6 to 11 cycles. TCRdb reanalysed the 5' RACE reads using MiXCR and keeps one entry per CDR3 protein. Found here are 450,000 to 600,000 distinct CDR3 sequences, about 27% of them singletons; the top ten hold over 3.5%. These data also featured in a second study, about T cells of mothers and their children.

This sequence originates from a boy aged 2 to 10 in good health. V and J are TRBV28 and TRBJ2-7, with TRBD1 matching 10 bases. What was sequenced was blood. The CDR3 here is CASSLAGTGALEAEQYF. CDR3 nucleotides: TGTGCCAGCAGTTTAGCCGGGACAGGGGCGTTAGAGGCCGAGCAGTACTTC.